This TCR beta chain was identified in a study of T cells in Graves' hyperthyroidism and ophthalmopathy. Overall study results and limits: Ophthalmopathy and stable hyperthyroidism were told apart by a 13 V-J model.

As to this clonotype: Its target is unknown.

Clinicians diagnosed patients from clinical symptoms, serum thyroxine and TRAb, thyroid ultrasound and orbital computed tomography. It was less than 13 ml of fresh peripheral blood that supplied the PBMCs. TCR beta CDR3 region amplification was performed from RNA transcripts. First-round RT-PCR of the TCR CDR3 relied on the HTBI primer set. TCRdb reprocessed the multiplex PCR reads via MiXCR and lists one record per CDR3 protein. The table lists hundreds of thousands of distinct CDR3 sequences, roughly 14% of them singletons, with approximately 4.2% in the top ten. The CDR3 length is 14 residues. Trimming left V 0 bases short and J 4 bases short, with 10 bases between. Germline lookup yields CDR1 SGHRS and CDR2 YFSETQ.

The V and J genes are TRBV5-1 and TRBJ1-2, with D possibly being TRBD1 (5 bases). This receptor was taken from a woman aged 35 to 49 with Graves' ophthalmopathy. Material for sequencing was blood. CDR3 residues: CASSLVGVGYGYTF. The DNA for the CDR3 is TGCGCCAGCAGCTTGGTGGGGGTCGGCTATGGCTACACCTTC.